One TCR beta chain is described in this entry. Its antigen is unknown. The data stem from a study of beta chain features in type 1 diabetes. TCRB transcripts that were expressed got sequenced, as all of the isolated RNA had been reverse transcribed. Each sample of naive, central memory or regulatory T cells had, on average, approximately 3.5 million reads. Only in-frame clones appear in the TCRdb table, and some are missing; sequencing was by immunoSEQ multiplex PCR. The data contain some 270,000 clones, roughly 15% of them singletons. Germline loops: CDR1 SGDLS, CDR2 YYNGEE. The CDR3 has 14 amino acids. Trimming removed 0 bases at V and 3 bases at J, with 9 bases between. Findings and caveats of the study: In type 1 diabetes patients, VDJ junctions had fewer insertions; deletions at these junctions were more frequent. Among patients with Type 1 diabetes, TCRB CDR3s were moderately but significantly shorter in every one of the four CD4+ subsets.

The sample was naive CD4+ T cells from blood. This TCR was recovered from a woman between 40 and 50 years old in good health. The V and J genes are TRBV9 and TRBJ2-5, with TRBD2 as a possible D gene (6 bases). CDR3 loop: CASSVGRREETQYF. The CDR3 region has the DNA TGTGCCAGCAGCGTAGGACGGAGGGAAGAGACCCAGTACTTC.